The sample holds a few counts of the clone carrying this TCR beta chain. What it recognizes is unknown. This sample was included in a study of CD8 T cells in ankylosing spondylitis. Findings of the study overall: Past research had described some motif variants in reactive arthritis synovial fluid and blood. Matched ankylosing spondylitis synovial fluid reportedly showed significant enrichment of disease-linked clones. Characteristic, it appeared, of ankylosing spondylitis blood was a TCR beta motif of about eight highly homologous variants.

Making the TCR beta libraries involved quantitative 5'-RACE with molecular barcodes. TCRdb reprocessed the 5' RACE reads via MiXCR and lists one record per CDR3 protein. This sample carries about 500,000 distinct CDR3 sequences, less than 6% of them seen once, and the ten largest clones take approximately 3.5%. CDR3 size: 15 residues. Germline loops: CDR1 MGHRA, CDR2 YSYEKL. V lost 1 base and J lost 0, with 4 bases in between. The V gene is TRBV4-1, the J gene TRBJ2-6; D not resolved. The clonotype originates from a male donor with ankylosing spondylitis. Input material: blood, either unsorted or a sorted T cell fraction (not recorded which). Here the CDR3 reads CASSQVRSGANVLTF. The CDR3 bases are TGCGCCAGCAGCCAAGTCCGCTCTGGGGCCAACGTCCTGACTTTC.